This record covers a single T cell receptor beta chain. Its antigen remains undetermined. The input lacks base qualities; no much larger clone sits a single base away. The sample's treatment or condition label, in plain terms: oral pan-JAK inhibitor, 5-10 mg twice daily. Lesional scalp punch biopsies and peripheral blood were collected from alopecia areata patients. PBMCs were isolated by density centrifugation and stained for CD3, CD4 and CD8, after which CD4+ and CD8+ T cells were sorted on a FACSAria. The sample comes from a study of CD8+ T cells in alopecia areata (dated by TCRdb to about 2018). Study-level background: The treated patients took part in an open-label pilot trial in which moderate-to-severe alopecia areata was treated with oral tofacitinib at 5 to 10 mg twice daily. Human TCRbeta sequencing covered scalp tissue and sorted CD4+ and CD8+ peripheral blood T cells from patchy and totalis/universalis alopecia areata patients and healthy controls. TCRbeta CDR3 regions were amplified by immunoSEQ multiplex PCR using 35 Vbeta forward and 13 Jbeta reverse primers. Scalp clonality was compared across normal scalp (n=4), patchy alopecia areata scalp (n=8), and alopecia totalis/universalis scalp (n=8). Tofacitinib-treated patients had biopsies at baseline and at 4 and 24 weeks of treatment, with a later scalp biopsy in several patients. Tofacitinib was given for 6 to 18 months, followed by 6 months of follow-up off drug to assess delayed response and recurrence. RNA was obtained with the PAXgene miRNA kit for fixed scalp, the miRNeasy kit for PBMCs, and the RNeasy kit for mouse skin. High-throughput TCRbeta sequencing was used to examine T cell clonal expansion in alopecia areata in both the C3H/HeJ mouse model and human patients. Disease severity in treated patients was measured with the SALT score, which quantifies the percentage of affected scalp surface area. What the study reported, not specific to this receptor: Many expanded lesional clones were found to persist in scalp and blood during tofacitinib treatment, and relapse after treatment cessation may be partly explained by this persistence. Shared TCR sequences between patients were less evident than in mice, which may be partly attributable to HLA diversity in the patient population. Unlike mouse skin, which is dominated by gammadelta T cells, normal human skin has resident alphabeta T cells that are also sequenced, and this complicates analysis of the scalp TCR repertoire. Tofacitinib significantly lowered scalp clonality and the number of expanded CD8+ clones among the top 100 scalp clones. Compared with normal scalp, lesional scalp had higher clonality and more expanded CD8+ clones, particularly in alopecia totalis/universalis, a pattern that suggests antigenic drive. The treated cohort was small, with a single nonresponder, so links between baseline CD8+ expansion and response need larger studies.

Receptors were amplified or captured by the immunoSEQ multiplex PCR assay. To provide template for TCR sequencing, every sample had RNA extracted and reverse transcribed into cDNA. SuperScript III was used to make first-strand cDNA, primed with a 2:1 mix of oligo-dT and random hexamers. A synthetic immune receptor repertoire was used to assess amplification bias, and residual bias was removed computationally. The authors' pipeline ran thus. Raw reads were preprocessed for error removal, and CDR3 was defined according to IMGT conventions as running from the conserved cysteine to phenylalanine. Clonality was computed as 1 minus the Shannon entropy, with the entropy normalized by log2 of the number of productive unique TCRs. Scalp TCRbeta sequences were cross-referenced with sorted blood CD4 and CD8 repertoires so that the CD4 or CD8 identity of scalp clones could be inferred. What TCRdb holds here is the immuneACCESS table cut down to in-frame rearrangements. Part of the clones is not present; checked against another copy, under half of the missing clones reflect an unresolved V gene, and the others are unexplained. The DNA gave D and trimming, while V, J and clone size come from that table. Counted in this sample were under 300,000 clones; about three fifths of them appeared once. The top ten hold 0.75% to 0.95% of the sample.

The germline V gene supplies CDR1 MNHEY and CDR2 SVGAGI. Between the V and J ends, shortened by 0 bases and 7 bases respectively, the junction contains 10 bases. Its CDR3 holds 14 amino acids, cysteine through phenylalanine. The read is trimmed to its CDR3 DNA, 42 bases read in frame from base 1. This receptor chain uses TRBV6-5 and TRBJ2-1, with the identity of the D gene unclear. The source of this sequence is a human donor with alopecia areata. This specimen consisted of CD4+ T cells sorted from blood, obtained around week 53, from a patient treated with tofacitinib. Here the CDR3 is given as CASSYSKFGNEQFF. The DNA sequence is given as TGTGCCAGCAGTTACTCGAAGTTTGGTAATGAGCAGTTCTTC.